This T cell receptor beta chain is from a study of cytomegalovirus exposure and HLA in healthy donors (dated by TCRdb to 2017 to 2019). Regarding the study in general: In an earlier analysis of 450 to 750 of the donors, 250 to 350 Gb of sequence data and 90 million to 130 million unique TCR beta sequences from 150 million to 200 million T cells were reported. Roughly 300 gigabases of sequencing data and tens of millions of unique TCR sequences were included in an early release covering under 650 HLA-typed donors. Among the roughly 410 genotyped donors, around 81% belonged to the genetic ancestry cluster associated with self-reported Caucasian donors. The study aimed to test whether signatures of past pathogen exposure could be identified by cataloging public T cell receptors. The T cell repertoires of 666 subjects were profiled by immunosequencing and related to cytomegalovirus serostatus. In addition to the first cohort of hundreds of subjects, a separate validation cohort of 130 or so different subjects was used. To predict cytomegalovirus infection status, the study combined high-throughput TCR immunosequencing, statistical association of individual TCRs with disease status, and machine learning. A later analysis re-analyzed previously published TCR beta repertoires from 500 to 700 donors and added high-resolution HLA genotyping to study TCR occurrence patterns. The later analysis used no new phenotypic data to find candidate immune exposures, relying instead on TCR beta sequences and their occurrence across donors. An earlier analysis of some 500 of the donors used high-throughput TCR beta sequencing to judge whether each TCR beta V gene segment behaved as functional or pseudogenic. Donor age, sex, ethnicity and CMV serostatus were collected together with the repertoire data. A later genetic analysis took genome-wide SNP genotypes for about three fifths of the 666 donors and used that subset as a discovery cohort. Every repertoire in the discovery cohort had been generated on one and the same sequencing platform. Both class I and class II loci were covered by HLA typing, at four-digit resolution. Typing coverage differed by locus: A, B, C, DRB1 and DQB1 were typed in roughly 629-630 donors, DQA1 in roughly 510, DPA1 in 606, and DPB1 in about 450. Because of strong linkage in the cohort, a handful of DR-DQ haplotypes were treated as single units for association and clustering. Across roughly 420 genotyped donors of the cohort, an average of approximately 240,000 unique TCR beta nucleotide sequences per donor were sequenced, and around 19% of those sequences were non-productive.

Receptor amplification or capture employed the immunoSEQ multiplex PCR assay. For the multiplex PCR, a mixture combining 60 forward primers for TCR Vbeta segments and 13 reverse primers for TCR Jbeta segments was used. The CDR3 region of rearranged TCR beta genes was amplified from genomic DNA with a multiplex PCR assay. Amplified TCR beta libraries were sequenced as 87-base-pair reads on the Illumina HiSeq System. On the authors' methods: In a later analysis, tens of millions of unique TCR beta chains were counted across the roughly 670 repertoires, and approximately 11 million of these chains were shared by at least two donors. Raw reads were error-corrected and collapsed into unique sequences with a nearest-neighbor algorithm that merged closely related sequences to remove PCR and sequencing errors. V, D and J gene segments were assigned by aligning CDR3 sequences to IMGT reference sequences. Each retained sequence needed at least a six-nucleotide match to both a V gene segment and a J gene segment. A rearrangement was called productive if the CDR3 had no stop codons and remained in frame with V and J, and every other rearrangement was called non-productive. CDR3 was defined according to IMGT convention as the region running from the second conserved V-encoded cysteine to the conserved J-encoded phenylalanine. The earlier analysis of about 620 of the donors excluded sequences that lacked an unambiguous match to a single V gene segment. In an earlier analysis of approximately 590 of the donors, a V segment was called functional when productive rearrangements were above 56.7%, and segregating when the standard deviation between donors exceeded 5%. A statistical classification framework was built to diagnose cytomegalovirus status from the catalog of TCR beta chain sequences. A later analysis assigned V and J genes by comparing TCR nucleotide sequences with IMGT/GENE-DB human TR gene sequences. The TCRdist pipeline was used in a later analysis to assign CDR3 sequences and most-parsimonious VDJ recombination scenarios. In a later analysis, each TCR beta chain was defined by its CDR3 amino acid sequence together with its V-gene family, and reads without a unique V-gene family were excluded. A later analysis removed 550 to 700 highly shared, low-generation-probability nucleotide sequences to deal with suspected cross-contamination and a sequencing artifact. In a later analysis, a clonal expansion index was calculated for each public chain from normalized within-repertoire ranks of inferred template counts. In a later analysis, generation probabilities were computed with a VDJ recombination model fitted to out-of-frame rearrangements, and the resulting probabilities were checked against IGoR. In a later analysis, hypergeometric tests were used to score TCR-TCR, TCR-HLA and TCR-CMV co-occurrence, with a repertoire-size bias correction applied to TCR pairs. False discovery rates were estimated in a later analysis by permuting HLA or CMV assignments 20 times. A later analysis grouped co-occurring TCRs with DBSCAN, adding TCRdist sequence similarity when clustering within HLA-allele-positive subsets. Repertoires with fewer than 30,000 or more than 120,000 public chains were left out of co-occurrence clustering, as were five repertoires with anomalous nucleotide sharing. The table comes from immuneACCESS by way of TCRdb, which keeps in-frame sequences with V and J called. Part of the clones is missing from these tables; in studies checked, under half for an unresolved V gene and the rest for unknown reasons. Clonal size and the V and J genes are those of that table, whereas D and trimming came from the DNA. The sample table lists some 150,000 clones, about 86% of them with a count of one. The ten largest account for around 4% of the sample.

The cohort comprised some 680 healthy bone marrow donors. At the time of sampling, every cohort member was nominally healthy, though immune exposures that went unrecorded were likely present. The donor was CMV seropositive and was included in the group of around 300 seropositive cohort members. Each donor provided a peripheral blood sample, and peripheral blood mononuclear cells were used for TCR beta sequencing. Genomic DNA extraction from the blood cell samples was performed with the Qiagen DNeasy Blood Extraction Kit. Worth noting for this clone: This clone's antigen is unknown. No base quality information exists; no much larger clone differs at one position.

Broad study findings and their caveats: The study listed approximately 160 TCR beta chains as associated with cytomegalovirus. Compared with the roughly 670-donor mean, donors in an Asian-associated ancestry cluster had fewer N-insertions in productive TCRs, according to a later genetic analysis. In vitro tests confirmed that a few of the cytomegalovirus-associated TCR beta chains recognize cytomegalovirus antigens. Correlated functional status among segregating V segments might reflect linkage disequilibrium, but an unknown experimental factor could not be ruled out. Some IMGT-functional V segments, including TRBV6-2 and TRBV6-3, could not be distinguished by the 87-base-pair reads and were therefore excluded. Presence/absence analyses assumed roughly uniform sequencing depth across donors, an assumption that may not hold. In this cohort, only TCR beta chains were sequenced, and detectable features were limited by the absence of alpha or paired-chain data. V-gene and J-gene trimming of TCR beta chains was associated with a missense DCLRE1C variant in a later genetic analysis, and the association was replicated in an independent cohort. While some public TCRs were present in many individuals, most TCR sequences turned up only very rarely across donors. A further reported finding was that TCR beta sequences accurately predicted the HLA-A and HLA-B alleles for most subjects in the first cohort. Specific HLA alleles were associated with around 18,000 TCR beta sequences at a false discovery rate of 0.05 in a later analysis. Because some donors lacked HLA typing at each locus, the association tests relied only on the typed subset. Because counts were too low, 15 or so rarely observed V segments, including chromosome 9 orphons, were excluded from the earlier analysis of 587 of the donors. An earlier analysis of some 560 of the donors showed that most TCR beta V segments appeared in productive rearrangements either about 87% or about 30% of the time, which broadly matched IMGT annotations. Cytomegalovirus status was reported to be diagnosed by the classifier with high specificity and sensitivity in both the original and validation cohorts. According to a later analysis, TCR association rates differed among HLA loci, with DRB1 alleles showing the most associated TCRs and HLA-C alleles showing the fewest. The sequencing pipeline was judged likely to have produced a cluster of highly shared sequence variants as a technical artifact. CMV serostatus was the only immune exposure information available for the cohort. Compared with equally common non-associated chains, HLA-associated TCR beta chains in a later analysis were more clonally expanded and had lower generation probabilities. According to a later analysis, most CMV-associated TCR beta chains appeared to be HLA-restricted, and the HLA associations seemed to be driven largely by CMV exposure. The authors suggested that the approach could potentially be generalized to other disease states and immunological phenotypes. According to a later analysis, parvovirus B19, influenza, CMV and Epstein-Barr virus appeared linked to several top co-occurrence clusters. Assigning TCR associations to individual alleles was difficult when HLA alleles, especially DR and DQ, strongly co-occurred.

CDR1 and CDR2, per the germline V gene, are SGHAT and FQNNGV. There are 15 amino acids in the CDR3, from cysteine to phenylalanine inclusive. The retained sequence is limited to the CDR3, 45 bases, with the frame set at the first base. A distance of 9 bases separates the germline ends of V and J, which lose 1 base and 0 bases respectively. The rearrangement joined TRBV11-2 to TRBJ1-1; no confident D gene assignment can be made. Sequencing was done on a sample of PBMCs. This clonotype originated in a man aged 40-50 years in good health and CMV-seropositive. The nucleotide sequence is given as TGTGCCAGCAGCTTAGCAGGCCAACTGAACACTGAAGCTTTCTTT. This yields the protein CASSLAGQLNTEAFF.